Listed below are T cell receptor beta chains from one sample, sequenced in a study of T cell repertoires in cytomegalovirus infection. MiXCR, applied by TCRdb to the reads, yields one record per CDR3 protein. The profile shows fewer than 850,000 distinct CDR3 sequences, about 28% of them singletons. Antigens for these TCRs are unknown. The material sequenced was cultured CD8+ T cells from PBMCs, taken from culture after CMV antigen stimulation. The receptor set was obtained from a human donor in good health (CMV status not recorded). Some clones in this sample may be carry-over from other donors' samples. Each CDR3 is given with its conserved first and last residue. A D gene is named only where the DNA matches it firmly. Size values are once, few and many counts, or a class for expanded clones, and some rows have none.

clone_size	j_call	v_call	d_call	cdr3_nt	cdr3_aa
-	TRBJ1-5	TRBV27	TRBD1	TGTGCCAGCAGAAAGACAGGGAGCAATCAGCCCCAGCATTTT	CASRKTGSNQPQHF
-	TRBJ2-3	TRBV12-3/TRBV12-4	-	TGTGCCAGCAGCCTACCCTACAGGGGGCGGGAGGTTAGCACAGATACGCAGTATTTT	CASSLPYRGREVSTDTQYF
-	TRBJ2-1	TRBV20-1	-	TGCAGTGCGAGGGGTTTCTTTAATGAGCAGTTCTTC	CSARGFFNEQFF
-	TRBJ2-1	TRBV4-1	TRBD2	TGCGCCAGCAGCCAAGAGAGCGGGGGGCCTAATGAGCAGTTCTTC	CASSQESGGPNEQFF
-	TRBJ1-2	TRBV6-5	-	TGTGCCAGCAGTTACTCAAAAACAGGGAGCAACTATGGCTACACCTTC	CASSYSKTGSNYGYTF
-	TRBJ1-1	TRBV11-2	-	TGTGCCAGCAGCTTGTTCCACTTTACGAACACTGAAGCTTTCTTT	CASSLFHFTNTEAFF
many	TRBJ1-5	TRBV7-6	-	TGTGCCAGCAGCTTTCTCCTTGCGGACAGCCCAGATCAGCCCCAGCATTTT	CASSFLLADSPDQPQHF
-	TRBJ2-5	TRBV7-6	-	TGTGCCAGCAGCCCCATTGGGGAGACCCAGTACTTC	CASSPIGETQYF
few	TRBJ2-3	TRBV7-9	-	TGTGCCAGCAGCTTTTCCGGGACGGAAGCTCGAGATACGCAGTATTTT	CASSFSGTEARDTQYF
-	TRBJ2-5	TRBV7-6	TRBD2	TGTGCCAGCACCCGGCCGGGAGGGGGAGGAGAGACCCAGTACTTC	CASTRPGGGGETQYF
-	TRBJ1-2	TRBV6-2/TRBV6-3	-	TGTGCCAGCAGTTACTCAATGGTGCCGTATGGCTACACCTTC	CASSYSMVPYGYTF
-	TRBJ2-1	TRBV9	TRBD2	TGTGCCAGCAGCGTACTAGCGGGGGGTGTAGGTGAGCAGTTCTTC	CASSVLAGGVGEQFF
-	TRBJ2-3	TRBV6-2/TRBV6-3	-	TGTGCCAGCAGTTACTCCAGGGCCCCAAAAATAAGGGCCGGGAGCACAGATACGCAGTATTTT	CASSYSRAPKIRAGSTDTQYF
few	TRBJ2-4	TRBV7-6	TRBD2	TGTGCCAGCAGCCCCTCTCTCGAGCGGGGAAACATTCAGTACTTC	CASSPSLERGNIQYF